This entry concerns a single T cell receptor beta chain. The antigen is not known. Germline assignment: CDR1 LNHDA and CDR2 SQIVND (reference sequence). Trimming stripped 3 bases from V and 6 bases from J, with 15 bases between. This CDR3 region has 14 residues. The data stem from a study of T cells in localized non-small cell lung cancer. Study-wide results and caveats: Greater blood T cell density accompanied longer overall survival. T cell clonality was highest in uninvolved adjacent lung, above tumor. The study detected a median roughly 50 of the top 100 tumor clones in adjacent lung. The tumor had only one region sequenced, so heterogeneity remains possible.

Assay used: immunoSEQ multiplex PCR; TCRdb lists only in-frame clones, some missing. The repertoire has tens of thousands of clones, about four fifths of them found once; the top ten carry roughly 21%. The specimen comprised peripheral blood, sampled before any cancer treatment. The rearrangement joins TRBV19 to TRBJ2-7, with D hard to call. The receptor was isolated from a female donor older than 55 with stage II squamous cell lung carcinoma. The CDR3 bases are TGTGCCAGTAGTATCTCGGCAGCCCCCATCGAGCAGTACTTC. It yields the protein CASSISAAPIEQYF.